The clone carrying this TCR beta chain came up a few times. Antigen unknown. PCR was performed a second time for roughly 7 to 12 cycles using a sample-barcoded 5' primer and a J-beta primer mix. TCRdb recomputed calls from the 5' RACE reads with MiXCR, one row per CDR3 protein. The repertoire includes roughly 730,000 distinct CDR3 sequences, more than 55% of them detected once, and 20% to 30% sits in the top ten. The sample originates from a study of blood T cells in healthy people across ages. The V end lost 5 bases, the J end lost 5 bases, and 19 bases lay between the germline ends. Germline loops: CDR1 SGHTA, CDR2 FQGNSA. This CDR3 comprises 16 residues. Regarding the study as a whole: Whereas aged donors had fewer naive CD4+ cells, long-lived donors had more of them and higher diversity.

The sample consisted of blood. The chain is built from TRBV7-2 and TRBJ1-5; D is unclear. This TCR was sampled from a man in his forties in good health. For the CDR3, the DNA is TGTGCCAGCAGCGGTTCAGCGACTGATTATGATCAGCCCCAGCATTTT. Translation: CASSGSATDYDQPQHF. Full variable domain (remainder filled in from reference TRBV7-2 and TRBJ1-5): GAGVSQSPSNKVTEKGKDVELRCDPISGHTALYWYRQSLGQGLEFLIYFQGNSAPDKSGLPSDRFSAERTGGSVSTLTIQRTQQEDSAVYLCASSGSATDYDQPQHFGDGTRLSIL.